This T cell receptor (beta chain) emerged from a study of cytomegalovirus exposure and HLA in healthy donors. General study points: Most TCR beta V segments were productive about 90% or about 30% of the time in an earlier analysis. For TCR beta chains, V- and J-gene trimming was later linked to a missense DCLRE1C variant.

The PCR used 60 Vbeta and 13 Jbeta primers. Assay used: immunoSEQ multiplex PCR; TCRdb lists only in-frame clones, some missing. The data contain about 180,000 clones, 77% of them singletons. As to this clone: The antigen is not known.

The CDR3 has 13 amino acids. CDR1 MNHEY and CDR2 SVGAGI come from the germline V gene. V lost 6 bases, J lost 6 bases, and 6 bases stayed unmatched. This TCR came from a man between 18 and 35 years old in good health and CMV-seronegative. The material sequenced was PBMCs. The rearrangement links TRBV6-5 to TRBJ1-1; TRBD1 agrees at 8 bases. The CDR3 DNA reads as TGTGCCAGCAGCCGACAGGGGAATGCTGAAGCTTTCTTT. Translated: CASSRQGNAEAFF.